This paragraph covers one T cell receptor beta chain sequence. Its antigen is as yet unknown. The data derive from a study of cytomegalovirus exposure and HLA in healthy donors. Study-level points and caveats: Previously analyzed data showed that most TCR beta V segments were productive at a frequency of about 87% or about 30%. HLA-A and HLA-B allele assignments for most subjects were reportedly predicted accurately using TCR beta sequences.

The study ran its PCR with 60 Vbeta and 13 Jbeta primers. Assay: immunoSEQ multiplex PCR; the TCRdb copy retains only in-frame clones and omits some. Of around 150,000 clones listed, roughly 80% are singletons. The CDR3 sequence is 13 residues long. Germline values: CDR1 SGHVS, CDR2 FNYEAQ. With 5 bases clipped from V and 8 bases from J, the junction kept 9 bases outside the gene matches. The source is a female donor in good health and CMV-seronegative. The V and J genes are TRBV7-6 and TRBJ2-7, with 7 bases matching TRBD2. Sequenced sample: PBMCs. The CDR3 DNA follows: TGTGCCAGCAGCAGGGAGGGCCGTCCCCAGCAGTACTTC. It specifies CASSREGRPQQYF.